This T cell receptor beta chain came from a study of CD8 T cells in ankylosing spondylitis. Broader study findings: Disease-linked clones bore a CD8+ phenotype, appearing relatively rarely in peripheral blood. Roughly eight highly homologous variants made up a TCR beta motif that seemed to typify ankylosing spondylitis blood.

By quantitative 5'-RACE with molecular barcodes, the TCR beta libraries were made. TCRdb ran MiXCR on the 5' RACE reads and lists one entry per CDR3 protein. Of 200,000 to 300,000 distinct CDR3 sequences listed, 9.5% to 12% are singletons. Trimming left V 6 bases short and J 8 bases short, with 19 bases between. This CDR3 region has 14 residues. There are many counts of this clonotype. Its antigen is unknown. Sequenced input: blood, either unsorted or a sorted T cell fraction (not recorded which). The V gene is TRBV12-3 or TRBV12-4, the J gene TRBJ1-1; no clear D. This TCR came from a male donor with ankylosing spondylitis or in good health (not recorded which). CDR3 DNA sequence: TGTGCCAGCAGCCCGCCTGGGGATTCAGTGGAAGCTTTCTTT. This translates into CASSPPGDSVEAFF.